Listed below are T cell receptor beta chains from one sample, sequenced in a study of CD8 T cells in ankylosing spondylitis. TCRdb used MiXCR to reprocess the 5' RACE reads, holding one entry per CDR3 protein. The repertoire consists of 700,000 to 1,000,000 distinct CDR3 sequences, with roughly 12% occurring once and the leading ten covering less than 0.65%. Sequencing input: blood, either unsorted or a sorted T cell fraction (not recorded which). Receptor source: a male donor with ankylosing spondylitis. CDR3s include the opening cysteine and the closing phenylalanine or tryptophan. D genes are given only for firm matches. Expanded clones get a size class; other rows say once, few or many, or leave the size out.

CDR3 protein,CDR3 DNA,V gene,D gene,J gene,clone size
CASSSRRGSPLHF,TGTGCCAGCAGTTCCCGCCGGGGGTCACCCCTCCACTTT,TRBV12-3/TRBV12-4,NA,TRBJ1-6,few
CASSLTSGRGFYEQYF,TGTGCCAGCAGCTTGACTAGCGGGAGAGGTTTTTACGAGCAGTACTTC,TRBV7-9,TRBD2,TRBJ2-7,few
CASSQDSREQFF,TGCGCCAGCAGCCAAGATAGCCGTGAGCAGTTCTTC,TRBV4-1,NA,TRBJ2-1,NA
CASRQGHYSGANVLTF,TGTGCCAGCAGGCAGGGACATTACTCTGGGGCCAACGTCCTGACTTTC,TRBV21-1,NA,TRBJ2-6,few
CSVVLRDRGEQYF,TGCAGCGTTGTACTACGGGACAGGGGGGAGCAGTACTTC,TRBV29-1,TRBD1,TRBJ2-7,NA
CASSYPGRGELFF,TGTGCCAGCAGTTACCCGGGACGCGGGGAGCTGTTTTTT,TRBV6-5,NA,TRBJ2-2,few
CASSYSSGRPNNEQFF,TGTGCCAGCAGTTACTCGAGCGGGAGGCCGAATAATGAGCAGTTCTTC,TRBV6-5,TRBD2,TRBJ2-1,once
CASSAGGGQTYNEQFF,TGTGCCAGCAGCGCGGGGGGGGGACAGACCTACAATGAGCAGTTCTTC,TRBV9,NA,TRBJ2-1,NA
CASSAANTGELFF,TGTGCCAGCAGCGCTGCGAACACCGGGGAGCTGTTTTTT,TRBV9,NA,TRBJ2-2,NA
CASSSVLAGTQETQYF,TGTGCCAGCAGCTCCGTGCTAGCGGGGACCCAAGAGACCCAGTACTTC,TRBV5-6,TRBD2,TRBJ2-5,few
CASRPRRGSYNEQFF,TGTGCCAGCAGACCCCGCAGGGGTTCCTACAATGAGCAGTTCTTC,TRBV6-1,NA,TRBJ2-1,few
CASTETGSSYEQYF,TGCGCCAGCACCGAGACAGGGAGCTCCTACGAGCAGTACTTC,TRBV10-2,TRBD1,TRBJ2-7,NA
CASSLSLAQETQYF,TGTGCCAGCAGTTTATCGCTAGCCCAAGAGACCCAGTACTTC,TRBV28,NA,TRBJ2-5,NA
CASSQDSSWGMGGYTF,TGCGCCAGCAGCCAAGATAGTTCCTGGGGAATGGGTGGCTACACCTTC,TRBV4-3,NA,TRBJ1-2,few